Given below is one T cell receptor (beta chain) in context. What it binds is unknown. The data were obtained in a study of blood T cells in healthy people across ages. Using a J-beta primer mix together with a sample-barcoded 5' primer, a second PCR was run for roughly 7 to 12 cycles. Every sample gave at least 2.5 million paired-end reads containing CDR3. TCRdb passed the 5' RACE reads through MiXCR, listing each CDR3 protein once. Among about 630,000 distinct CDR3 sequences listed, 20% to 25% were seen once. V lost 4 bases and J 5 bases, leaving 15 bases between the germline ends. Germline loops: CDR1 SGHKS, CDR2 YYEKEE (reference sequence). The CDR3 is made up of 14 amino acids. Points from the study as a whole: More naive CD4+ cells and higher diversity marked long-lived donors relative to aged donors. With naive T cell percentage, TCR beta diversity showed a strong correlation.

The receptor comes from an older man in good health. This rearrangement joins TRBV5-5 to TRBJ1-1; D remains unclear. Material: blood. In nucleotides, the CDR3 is TGTGCCAGCAGCCCCGGGGTAGGGCGGACTGAAGCTTTCTTT. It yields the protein CASSPGVGRTEAFF.